The present entry profiles one T cell receptor (beta chain) with its context. Its antigen is not identified. This entry is derived from a study of lymphopenia after photon versus proton radiotherapy. Profiled with immunoSEQ multiplex PCR; TCRdb holds only in-frame clones, not every one. The profile shows 50,000 to 75,000 clones, around 86% of them singletons. The CDR3 is made up of 14 amino acids. The germline V gene has CDR1 SGHKS and CDR2 YYEKEE (reference sequence). The V and J ends lost 3 bases and 1 base respectively, with 10 bases between them. General observations from the study: Only patients who died were analyzed for survival; proton advantage is unproven. Proton therapy kept repertoires fairly stable, unlike photons, which gained effector/memory cells. Post-nadir diversity loss with photons came from oligoclonal expansion, particularly CD8+ Temra cells. Post-nadir TCR diversity decline inversely tracked overall survival among those who died.

The sequencing here drew on peripheral blood, taken from a patient treated with photon-based radiotherapy. The chain uses TRBV5-5 and TRBJ1-2; D possibly corresponds to TRBD1 (6 bases). The clonotype originates from a man in his forties with gastric cancer. CDR3 DNA sequence: TGTGCCAGCAGCTCGTCACAGGGTAACTATGGCTACACCTTC. Residues: CASSSSQGNYGYTF. The whole variable domain, remainder taken from reference TRBV5-5 and TRBJ1-2, is DAGVTQSPTHLIKTRGQQVTLRCSPISGHKSVSWYQQVLGQGPQFIFQYYEKEERGRGNFPDRFSARQFPNYSSELNVNALLLGDSALYLCASSSSQGNYGYTFGSGTRLTVV.